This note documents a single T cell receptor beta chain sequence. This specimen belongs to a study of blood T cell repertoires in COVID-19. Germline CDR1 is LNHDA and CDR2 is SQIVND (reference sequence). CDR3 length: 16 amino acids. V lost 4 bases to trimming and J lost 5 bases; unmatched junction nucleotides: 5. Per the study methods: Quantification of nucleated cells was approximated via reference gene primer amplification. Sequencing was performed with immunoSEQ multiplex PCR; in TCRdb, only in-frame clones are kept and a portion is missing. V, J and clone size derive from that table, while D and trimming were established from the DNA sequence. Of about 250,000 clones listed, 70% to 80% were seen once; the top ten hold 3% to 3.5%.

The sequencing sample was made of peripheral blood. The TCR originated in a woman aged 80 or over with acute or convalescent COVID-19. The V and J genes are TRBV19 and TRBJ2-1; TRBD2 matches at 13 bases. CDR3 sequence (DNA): TGTGCCAGTAGTAACTTGGGACTAGCGGGAAACAATGAGCAGTTCTTC. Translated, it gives CASSNLGLAGNNEQFF.